The 14 T cell receptor beta chains below all came from one sample that was sequenced in a study of PD-1 blockade in classical Hodgkin lymphoma. Profiled with immunoSEQ multiplex PCR; TCRdb holds only in-frame clones, not every one. The sample shows 13,000 or so clones, around 80% of them seen only once. Time point defined: cycle 4 day 1 (C4D1), after 6 weeks of nivolumab. Relapse after autologous stem cell transplantation occurred in every patient, and brentuximab vedotin exposure varied. The material was peripheral blood mononuclear cells (PBMCs), obtained before the fourth cycle of nivolumab. The receptors stem from a human donor with classical Hodgkin lymphoma.

This clone occurred once. V and J are TRBV28 and TRBJ1-2; possibly TRBD1 for D (6 bases). CDR3 size: 14 residues. V shed 2 bases and J shed 8 bases, with 15 bases lying between them. The germline V gene encodes CDR1 MDHEN and CDR2 SYDVKM. The CDR3 DNA reads as TGTGCCAGCAGTTTAATTGTTGGGGGGGCCGGCTACACCTTC. It is translated as CASSLIVGGAGYTF.

This sequence joins TRBV11-2 and TRBJ1-2; the D is unclear. CDR3 length: 15 amino acids. CDR1 is SGHAT, CDR2 FQNNGV, per germline. V was pared by 5 bases and J by 5 bases, with 18 bases between. DNA for the CDR3: TGTGCCAGCAGCCACCTAATGGGCTATGAATATGGCTACACCTTC. Encoded protein: CASSHLMGYEYGYTF.

The rearrangement links TRBV19 to TRBJ1-5; weak D call: TRBD1 (5 bases). The V gene lost 7 bases and the J gene lost 1 base, with 14 bases spanning the gap. The CDR3 contains 15 residues. Germline CDR1 reads LNHDA; CDR2 reads SQIVND (reference sequence). CDR3 sequence reads: CASTSGRRSNQPQHF. DNA for the CDR3: TGTGCCAGTACCTCAGGGCGGAGGAGCAATCAGCCCCAGCATTTT.

This chain connects TRBV6-4 to TRBJ1-1; D is unclear. Trimming took off 5 bases at V and 3 bases at J, with 13 bases between the two ends. Germline CDR1 and CDR2: MRHNA and SNTAGT. The CDR3 totals 14 residues. In DNA form, the CDR3 reads TGTGCCAGCAGTCCCCAAGCCTCTTACACTGAAGCTTTCTTT. As protein: CASSPQASYTEAFF.

In this sample, this clone turned up once. The V gene is TRBV11-2, the J gene TRBJ1-1; maybe TRBD1 (5 bases). CDR1 is SGHAT, CDR2 FQNNGV, per germline. Trimming took 5 bases from V and 5 from J, leaving 12 bases between them. This CDR3 comprises 13 residues. In DNA, the CDR3 is TGTGCCAGCAGCCTTACCCAGGGAACTGAAGCTTTCTTT. Encoded protein: CASSLTQGTEAFF.

The chain recombines TRBV5-5 with TRBJ2-1; D remains unclear. V lost 0 bases, J lost 9 bases, and 4 bases lay in between. Germline V gives CDR1 SGHKS, CDR2 YYEKEE (reference sequence). This CDR3 has 11 residues. The CDR3 sequence is CASSLDGEQFF. In nucleotides, the CDR3 is TGTGCCAGCAGCTTGGACGGTGAGCAGTTCTTC. The whole variable domain, remainder taken from reference TRBV5-5 and TRBJ2-1, is DAGVTQSPTHLIKTRGQQVTLRCSPISGHKSVSWYQQVLGQGPQFIFQYYEKEERGRGNFPDRFSARQFPNYSSELNVNALLLGDSALYLCASSLDGEQFFGPGTRLTVL.

The chain uses TRBV10-2 and TRBJ2-3, with D perhaps matching TRBD2 (6 bases). This CDR3 spans 13 amino acids. Deletions cut 8 bases from V and 2 bases from J, with 11 bases between. The germline V gene encodes CDR1 WSHSY and CDR2 SAAADI. CDR3 in amino acids: CASRERVTDTQYF. The DNA of the CDR3 is TGCGCCAGCCGAGAGCGGGTCACAGATACGCAGTATTTT.

This chain connects TRBV7-6 to TRBJ1-6, with 9 bases lining up with TRBD1. The CDR3 extends over 14 amino acids. Losses at the gene ends were 4 bases for V and 9 bases for J; bases not matched to a gene: 4. CDR1 and CDR2 from the germline V gene are SGHVS and FNYEAQ. The DNA of the CDR3 is TGTGCCAGCAGCTGGGGACAGGGAGGTTCACCCCTCCACTTT. Its translation is CASSWGQGGSPLHF.

V gene TRBV27 combines with J gene TRBJ1-5; TRBD1 is a possible D gene (5 bases). V gave up 6 bases and J gave up 2 bases, with 14 bases separating them. CDR1 is MNHEY, CDR2 SMNVEV, per germline (reference sequence). The CDR3 has 15 amino acids. The CDR3 coding sequence is TGTGCCAGCAGCGGATTTCTAGGGGGCAATCAGCCCCAGCATTTT. The encoded protein is CASSGFLGGNQPQHF.

The chain has TRBV6-4 and TRBJ2-3, with TRBD2 matching 15 bases. The junction had 2 bases not matched to a gene; V was cut back by 2 bases and J by 2 bases. CDR1 is MRHNA, CDR2 SNTAGT, per germline. The CDR3 spans 17 residues. Written as DNA, the CDR3 is TGTGCCAGCAGTGACGGACTAGCGGGGGGGCCCACAGATACGCAGTATTTT. Its translation: CASSDGLAGGPTDTQYF.

V and J are TRBV6-6 and TRBJ2-3; tentative D call: TRBD2 (6 bases). Germline V gene lookup returns CDR1 MNHNY and CDR2 SVGAGI (reference sequence). V gave up 2 bases and J gave up 6 bases, with 15 bases separating them. This CDR3 comprises 15 residues. The CDR3 bases are TGTGCCAGCAGTTACGCGGACCCCGGAGGGGATACGCAGTATTTT. Residues: CASSYADPGGDTQYF.

The CDR3 DNA reads TGTGCCAGCAGTGACCCGACAGGGGGCTGGGGCGAGCAGTACTTC. Residues: CASSDPTGGWGEQYF. V and J are TRBV6-1 and TRBJ2-7; 10 bases are shared with TRBD1. CDR3 size: 15 residues. Germline CDR1 reads MNHNS; CDR2 reads SASEGT. V shed 3 bases, J shed 6 bases, and the junction held 8 bases outside the gene matches.

The V and J genes are TRBV7-9 and TRBJ2-3, with D uncertain. CDR1 and CDR2 (germline): SEHNR, FQNEAQ (reference sequence). Trimming took off 1 base at V and 2 bases at J, with 7 bases between the two ends. CDR3 length: 14 residues. The DNA of the CDR3 is TGTGCCAGCAGCTTAGAACGGTTCACAGATACGCAGTATTTT. It is translated as CASSLERFTDTQYF.

The chain recombines TRBV7-9 with TRBJ1-1, with a weak D call TRBD1 (5 bases). CDR3 length: 15 amino acids. The V and J ends lost 1 base and 4 bases respectively, with 13 bases between them. In germline, CDR1 is SEHNR, CDR2 FQNEAQ (reference sequence). The CDR3 region is CASSLGAPTVTEAFF. The CDR3 nucleotides are TGTGCCAGCAGCTTAGGGGCGCCGACAGTCACTGAAGCTTTCTTT. Full variable domain (missing parts from reference TRBV7-9 and TRBJ1-1): DTGVSQNPRHKITKRGQNVTFRCDPISEHNRLYWYRQTLGQGPEFLTYFQNEAQLEKSRLLSDRFSAERPKGSFSTLEIQRTEQGDSAMYLCASSLGAPTVTEAFFGQGTRLTVV.